Sequencing of this T cell receptor beta chain was carried out in a study of T cell changes during pregnancy in multiple sclerosis. TCRdb keeps only in-frame clones here, not all; method: immunoSEQ multiplex PCR. The data contain 20,000 to 25,000 clones, 75% to 90% of them singletons. This clone has only one observation. The CDR3 covers 15 residues. V lost 4 bases and J lost 4; bases outside the gene matches: 3. Per the germline V gene, CDR1 is MNHEY and CDR2 is SMNVEV (reference sequence). Here the sequenced sample was CD8+ T cells from peripheral blood mononuclear cells, taken in the first trimester of pregnancy. The sequence was obtained from a female donor with multiple sclerosis, enrolled in a pregnancy study. The chain recombines TRBV27 with TRBJ2-2, with 10 bases lining up with TRBD1. The CDR3 reads CASSYWTGGTGELFF. As DNA, the CDR3 is TGTGCCAGCAGTTATTGGACAGGGGGCACCGGGGAGCTGTTTTTT.